A selection of T cell receptor beta chains follows, all from one sample in a study of CD8 T cells in Susac syndrome. MiXCR, applied by TCRdb to the immunoSEQ multiplex PCR reads, yields one record per CDR3 protein. This table has around 220,000 distinct CDR3 sequences, around nine tenths appearing once. Sequences were obtained from CD8+ T cells from PBMCs. The receptors come from a human donor with multiple sclerosis. CDR3s include the opening cysteine and the closing phenylalanine or tryptophan. D genes are given only for firm matches. Clone size is given for some rows only: seen once, a few or many times, or a class if the clone is expanded.

NA,TRBV19,TRBJ1-3,NA,TGTGCCAGTAGGAGGGACCCCGACACCATATATTTT,CASRRDPDTIYF
NA,TRBV6-6,TRBJ1-6,NA,TGTGCCAGCAGACCAGGGGAGCAGCCGTCCCTCCACTTT,CASRPGEQPSLHF
NA,TRBV27,TRBJ2-1,NA,TGTGCCAGCAGTTTATCAGGACCTACCTATGGGGAGCAGTTCTTC,CASSLSGPTYGEQFF
NA,TRBV29-1,TRBJ2-3,NA,TGCAGCGTTGCCGGGGACACCAAGAAGGACGCCAGCACAGATACGCAGTATTTT,CSVAGDTKKDASTDTQYF
NA,TRBV20-1,TRBJ2-4,NA,TGCAGTGCTAGCGGGATGGCCAAAAACATTCAGTACTTC,CSASGMAKNIQYF
NA,TRBV15,TRBJ2-3,NA,TGTGCCACCAGTCAAAGCACAGATACGCAGTATTTT,CATSQSTDTQYF
NA,TRBV7-9,TRBJ2-5,TRBD2,TGTGCCAGCAGCTTCAGGGAGCGGGGAGACGAGACCCAGTACTTC,CASSFRERGDETQYF
once,TRBV9,TRBJ2-7,TRBD1,TGTGCCAGCAGCCGGGGACAGGGGGTAACCTACGAGCAGTACTTC,CASSRGQGVTYEQYF
NA,TRBV5-1,TRBJ2-1,TRBD2,TGCGCCAGCAGGACTAGCGGGGGGTACAATGAGCAGTTCTTC,CASRTSGGYNEQFF
NA,TRBV19,TRBJ2-1,NA,TGTGCCAGTAGTATGACACTACGCTCCTACAATGAGCAGTTCTTC,CASSMTLRSYNEQFF
NA,TRBV12-3/TRBV12-4,TRBJ2-2,NA,TGTGCCAGCTCCCTTCCTCTCCAGGGTCCGTTTTTT,CASSLPLQGPFF
NA,TRBV11-2,TRBJ1-1,NA,TGTGCCAGCAGCTTAGTAGGTCGCACTGAAGCTTTCTTT,CASSLVGRTEAFF
NA,TRBV12-3/TRBV12-4,TRBJ1-2,NA,TGTGCCAGCAGTTTTTTGGCGGGGAATGATGGCTACACCTTC,CASSFLAGNDGYTF
NA,TRBV5-6,TRBJ2-7,TRBD2,TGTGCCAGCAGCTTGGAGCGCGGGAGGTCCGAGCAGTACTTC,CASSLERGRSEQYF